This T cell receptor beta chain stems from a study of blood T cell repertoires in COVID-19. The overall study: In each case, the material was cDNA or gDNA derived from T cells, B-cell-depleted T cells, or PBMCs.

Germline V gene lookup returns CDR1 LNHDA and CDR2 SQIVND (reference sequence). The V gene lost 9 bases and the J gene lost 6 bases, with 21 bases spanning the gap. The CDR3 sequence is 16 residues long. This table comes from immunoSEQ multiplex PCR, and its TCRdb copy is limited to in-frame clones, with some not included. The sample yields over 200,000 clones, over 80% seen once. Sequencing was performed on peripheral blood. The V and J genes are TRBV19 and TRBJ1-6; D might be TRBD1 (5 bases). This clonotype originated in a woman aged 65 to 85 with active or convalescent COVID-19. The CDR3 DNA is TGTGCCAGCACTACCGCGGGATTTCAGGGTAATTCACCCCTCCACTTT. Protein sequence: CASTTAGFQGNSPLHF.